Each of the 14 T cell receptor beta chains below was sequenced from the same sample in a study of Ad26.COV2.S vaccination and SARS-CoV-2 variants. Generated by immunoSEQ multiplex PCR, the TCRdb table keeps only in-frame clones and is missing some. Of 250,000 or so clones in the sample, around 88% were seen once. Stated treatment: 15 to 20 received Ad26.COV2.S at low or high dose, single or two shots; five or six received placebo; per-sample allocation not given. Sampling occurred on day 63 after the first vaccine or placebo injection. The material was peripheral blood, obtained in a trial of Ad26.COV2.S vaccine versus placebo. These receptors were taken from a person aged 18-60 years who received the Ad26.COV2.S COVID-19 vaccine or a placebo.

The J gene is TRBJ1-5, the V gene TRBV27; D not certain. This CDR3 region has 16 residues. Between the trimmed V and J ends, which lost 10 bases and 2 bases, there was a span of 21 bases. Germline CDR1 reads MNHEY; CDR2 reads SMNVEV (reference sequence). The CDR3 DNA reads TGTGCCACCAAACCGATGTGGGGTTTGGGCAATCAGCCCCAGCATTTT. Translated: CATKPMWGLGNQPQHF.

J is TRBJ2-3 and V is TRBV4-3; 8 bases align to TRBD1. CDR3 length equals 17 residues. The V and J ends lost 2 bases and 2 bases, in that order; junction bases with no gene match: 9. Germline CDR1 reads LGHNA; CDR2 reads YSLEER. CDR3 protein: CASSQRGTGTYTDTQYF. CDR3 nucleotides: TGCGCCAGCAGCCAAAGGGGGACAGGAACTTACACAGATACGCAGTATTTT.

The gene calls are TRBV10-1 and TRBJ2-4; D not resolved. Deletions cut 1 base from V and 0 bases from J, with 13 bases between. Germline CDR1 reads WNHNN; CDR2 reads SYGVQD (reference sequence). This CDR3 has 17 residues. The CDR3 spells CASSELFQILAKNIQYF. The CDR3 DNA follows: TGCGCCAGCAGTGAGTTATTCCAGATACTAGCCAAAAACATTCAGTACTTC.

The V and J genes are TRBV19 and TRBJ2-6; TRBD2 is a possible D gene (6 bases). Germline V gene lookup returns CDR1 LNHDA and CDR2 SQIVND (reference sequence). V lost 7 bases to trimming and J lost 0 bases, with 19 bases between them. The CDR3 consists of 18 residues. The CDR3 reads CASTVPGSSASGANVLTF. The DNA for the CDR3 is TGTGCCAGTACCGTTCCCGGGTCTAGCGCCTCTGGGGCCAACGTCCTGACTTTC.

For the CDR3, the DNA is TGTGCCAGCAGTGGGCGTCAATTCAGGGACTATGGCTACACCTTC. Translation gives CASSGRQFRDYGYTF. The chain couples TRBV25-1 to TRBJ1-2, with a tentative D call TRBD1 (5 bases). The ends were cut back, 4 bases at V and 3 bases at J, with 15 bases in the middle. Germline V gene sequence: CDR1 MGHDK, CDR2 SYGVNS. The CDR3 spans 15 residues.

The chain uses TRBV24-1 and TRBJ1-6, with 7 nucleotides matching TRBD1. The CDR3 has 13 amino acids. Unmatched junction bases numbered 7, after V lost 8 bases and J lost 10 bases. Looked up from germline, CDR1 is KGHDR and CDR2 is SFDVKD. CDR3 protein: CATIDRDGSPLHF. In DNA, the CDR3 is TGTGCCACCATCGACAGGGACGGGTCACCCCTCCACTTT.

The CDR3 DNA is TGTGCCAGCAGCGTAGCCGGGACAGGGGGCTTTAACACCGGGGAGCTGTTTTTT. Translation gives CASSVAGTGGFNTGELFF. The gene calls are TRBV9 and TRBJ2-2, with TRBD1 identical over 12 bases. After removal of 0 bases from V and 2 bases from J, the junction contained 5 bases not matched to a gene. The germline gives CDR1 SGDLS, CDR2 YYNGEE. The CDR3 contains 18 residues. The full variable domain, with the rest looked up from reference TRBV9 and TRBJ2-2, is DSGVTQTPKHLITATGQRVTLRCSPRSGDLSVYWYQQSLDQGLQFLIQYYNGEERAKGNILERFSAQQFPDLHSELNLSSLELGDSALYFCASSVAGTGGFNTGELFFGEGSRLTVL.

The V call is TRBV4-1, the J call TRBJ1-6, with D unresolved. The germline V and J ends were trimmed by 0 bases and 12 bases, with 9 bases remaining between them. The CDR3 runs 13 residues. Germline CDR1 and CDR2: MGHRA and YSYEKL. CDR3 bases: TGCGCCAGCAGCCAAGATCACGGGGAACCCCTCCACTTT. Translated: CASSQDHGEPLHF.

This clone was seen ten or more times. CDR3 DNA sequence: TGTGCCAGCAGCCAAGTCCCCAGCTTGGGAAACATTCAGTACTTC. Translating gives CASSQVPSLGNIQYF. The gene calls are TRBV4-2 and TRBJ2-4; D uncertain. The germline V and J ends were trimmed by 1 base and 6 bases, with 13 bases remaining between them. The CDR3 has 15 residues. CDR1 is LGHNA, CDR2 YNFKEQ, per germline.

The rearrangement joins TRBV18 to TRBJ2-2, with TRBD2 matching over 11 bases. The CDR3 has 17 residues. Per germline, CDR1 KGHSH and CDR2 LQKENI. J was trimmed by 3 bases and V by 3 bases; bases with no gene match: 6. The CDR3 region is CASSPLVTSGDTGELFF. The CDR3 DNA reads TGTGCCAGCTCACCCCTGGTGACTAGCGGGGACACCGGGGAGCTGTTTTTT.

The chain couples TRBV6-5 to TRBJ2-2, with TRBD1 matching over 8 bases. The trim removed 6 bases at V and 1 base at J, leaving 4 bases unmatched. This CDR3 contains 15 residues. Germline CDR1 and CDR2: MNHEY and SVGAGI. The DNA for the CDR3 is TGTGCCAGCAGGACCGGGACAGGGAACACCGGGGAGCTGTTTTTT. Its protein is CASRTGTGNTGELFF.

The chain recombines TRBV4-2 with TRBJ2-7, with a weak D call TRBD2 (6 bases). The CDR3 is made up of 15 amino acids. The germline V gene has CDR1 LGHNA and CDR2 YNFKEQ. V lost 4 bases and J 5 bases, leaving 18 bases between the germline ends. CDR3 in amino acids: CASSLGTGGRDEQYF. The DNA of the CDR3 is TGTGCCAGCAGCCTGGGGACCGGGGGTAGGGACGAGCAGTACTTC.

The CDR3 region is CASSFFPNQPQHF. CDR3 coding DNA: TGTGCCAGCAGTTTTTTTCCCAATCAGCCCCAGCATTTT. The chain has TRBV27 and TRBJ1-5; D is unclear. CDR3 length: 13 residues. V shed 3 bases and J shed 3 bases, with 6 bases lying between them. Germline lookup yields CDR1 MNHEY and CDR2 SMNVEV (reference sequence).

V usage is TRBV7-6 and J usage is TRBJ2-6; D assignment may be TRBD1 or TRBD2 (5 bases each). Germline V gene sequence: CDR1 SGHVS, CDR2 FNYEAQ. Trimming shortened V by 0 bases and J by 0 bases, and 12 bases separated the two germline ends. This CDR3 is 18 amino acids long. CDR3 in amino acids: CASSLALQGPSGANVLTF. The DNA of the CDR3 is TGTGCCAGCAGCTTAGCCCTCCAGGGACCCTCTGGGGCCAACGTCCTGACTTTC.